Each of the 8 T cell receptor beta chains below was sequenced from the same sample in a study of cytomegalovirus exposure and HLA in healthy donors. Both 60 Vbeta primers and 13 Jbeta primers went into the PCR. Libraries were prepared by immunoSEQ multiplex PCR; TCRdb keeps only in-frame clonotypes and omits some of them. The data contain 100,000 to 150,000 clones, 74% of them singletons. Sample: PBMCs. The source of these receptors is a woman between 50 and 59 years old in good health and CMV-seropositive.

The DNA of the CDR3 is TGCAGCGGCGGGGGGGGGAGGACGACCTACGAGCAGTACTTC. Translation: CSGGGGRTTYEQYF. The rearrangement links TRBV29-1 to TRBJ2-7, with 9 bases lining up with TRBD2. Unmatched junction bases numbered 9, after V lost 7 bases and J lost 2 bases. The CDR3 consists of 14 residues. Germline V gene lookup returns CDR1 SQVTM and CDR2 ANQGSEA.

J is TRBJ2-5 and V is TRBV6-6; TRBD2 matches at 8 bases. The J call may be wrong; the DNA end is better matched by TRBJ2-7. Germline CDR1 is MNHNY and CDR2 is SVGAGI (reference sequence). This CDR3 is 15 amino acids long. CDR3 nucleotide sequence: TGTGCCAGCAGTTACTCGAGTTCCGGGAGGGGCGAGCAGTACTTC. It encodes CASSYSSSGRGEQYF.

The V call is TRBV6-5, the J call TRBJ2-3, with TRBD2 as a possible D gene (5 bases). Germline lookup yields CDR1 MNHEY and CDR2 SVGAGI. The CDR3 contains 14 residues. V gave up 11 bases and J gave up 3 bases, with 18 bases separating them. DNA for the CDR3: TGTGCCTCTGCGCGAGGCGGGCTGACAGATACGCAGTATTTT. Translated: CASARGGLTDTQYF.

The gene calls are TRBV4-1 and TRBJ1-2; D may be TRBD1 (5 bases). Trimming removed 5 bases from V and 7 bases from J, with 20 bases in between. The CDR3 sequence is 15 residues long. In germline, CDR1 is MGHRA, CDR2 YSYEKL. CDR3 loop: CASSSLPLRVAGYTF. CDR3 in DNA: TGCGCCAGCAGCTCCCTCCCTCTCAGGGTAGCTGGCTACACCTTC.

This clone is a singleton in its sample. The chain's CDR3 is CASSQGTYEQYF. The DNA for the CDR3 is TGCGCCAGCAGCCAGGGAACCTACGAGCAGTACTTC. The chain is built from TRBV5-1 and TRBJ2-7, with D possibly TRBD1 on 5 matching bases. CDR3 size: 12 residues. Trimming stripped 4 bases from V and 2 bases from J, with 7 bases between. Germline CDR1 and CDR2: SGHRS and YFSETQ.

The CDR3 nucleotides read TGTGCCAGCTCCGAAGGTTGGAGCGGCTATGGCTACACCTTC. Translated, it gives CASSEGWSGYGYTF. The chain uses TRBV6-1 and TRBJ1-2; D is ambiguous. Germline-derived CDR1 and CDR2 are MNHNS and SASEGT. V gave up 8 bases and J gave up 4 bases, with 17 bases separating them. CDR3 size: 14 residues.

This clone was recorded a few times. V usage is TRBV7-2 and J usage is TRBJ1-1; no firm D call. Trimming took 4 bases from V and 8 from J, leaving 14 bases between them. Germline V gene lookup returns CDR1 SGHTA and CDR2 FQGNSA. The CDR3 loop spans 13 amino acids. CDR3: CASSSQPGSEAFF. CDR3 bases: TGTGCCAGCAGCTCCCAGCCGGGATCGGAAGCTTTCTTT.

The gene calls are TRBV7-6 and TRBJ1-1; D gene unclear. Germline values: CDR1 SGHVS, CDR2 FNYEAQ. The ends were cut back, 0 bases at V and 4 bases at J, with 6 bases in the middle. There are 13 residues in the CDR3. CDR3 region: CASSLAPSTEAFF. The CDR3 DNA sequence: TGTGCCAGCAGCTTAGCCCCGAGCACTGAAGCTTTCTTT.